This T cell receptor beta chain was identified during a study of T-cell memory formation after mild COVID-19. Study summary: Each donor largely had its own TCR clusters. Study-level findings and limits: The main location of contracting CD4+ clones was CM and EM, and that of contracting CD8+ clones was EMRA. Balance between CD4 and CD8 was seen in clones contracting day 15 to 85, and a CD4+ lean was seen in later expanders. There were some responding clones in pre-infection memory, which suggested that cross-reactive memory had joined.

V was pared by 6 bases and J by 2 bases, with 7 bases of the junction left unmatched. CDR3 length: 14 residues. Germline CDR1 reads SQVTM; CDR2 reads ANQGSEA. MiXCR, run by TCRdb on the 5' RACE reads, gives a single entry per CDR3 protein. The sample includes about 110,000 distinct CDR3 sequences, around 12% of them seen just once. A word on this clonotype: What it binds is unknown.

The chain links TRBV29-1 to TRBJ1-5, with 7 bases fitting TRBD1. This receptor was obtained from an adult woman who had mild COVID-19 (a few samples of this study predate the infection). Cell type and time point are not known. Sequencing was performed on PBMCs or a T cell subset sorted from them (not recorded which). CDR3 DNA: TGCAGCGTGGCGACAGGGAGGGGCAATCAGCCCCAGCATTTT. Translating it yields CSVATGRGNQPQHF.